These 2 T cell receptor beta chains were all obtained from the same sample, sequenced in a study of early T cells in non-severe SARS-CoV-2 infection. TCRdb passed the 5' RACE reads through MiXCR, listing each CDR3 protein once. The sample lists tens of thousands of distinct CDR3 sequences; over 9.5% were seen once. The source material was whole blood, sampled at baseline. These receptors all stem from an adult who was a healthcare worker with PCR-confirmed SARS-CoV-2 infection or an uninfected control (not recorded which).

This rearrangement joins TRBV10-3 to TRBJ2-3; 9 bases are shared with TRBD2. The CDR3 length is 14 residues. Germline loops: CDR1 ENHRY, CDR2 SYGVKD. J lost 0 bases, V lost 6 bases, and 1 base had no gene match. The chain's CDR3 is CAISAGGSTDTQYF. CDR3 coding DNA: TGTGCCATCAGCGCGGGGGGGAGCACAGATACGCAGTATTTT.

V gene TRBV4-1 combines with J gene TRBJ1-1; maybe TRBD1 (6 bases). Trimming stripped 0 bases from V and 8 bases from J, with 16 bases between. In germline, CDR1 is MGHRA, CDR2 YSYEKL. This CDR3 spans 15 amino acids. The CDR3 protein is CASSQEGASAAEAFF. The CDR3 region has the DNA TGCGCCAGCAGCCAAGAGGGGGCCTCGGCGGCCGAAGCTTTCTTT.